Listed below are T cell receptor beta chains from one sample, sequenced in a study of type 1 regulatory T cells. What these receptors recognize is not known. Each CDR3 protein gets one entry after TCRdb re-called the reads with MiXCR. The table shows 65,000 to 80,000 distinct CDR3 sequences, with less than 25% occurring only once. The sample consisted of cultured type 1 regulatory T (Tr1) cells, either the whole culture or a sorted fraction (not recorded which). Receptors were obtained from a human donor in good health. Both conserved end residues are part of each CDR3. D genes are given only for firm matches. Clone size is given for some rows only: seen once, a few or many times, or a class if the clone is expanded.

DNA | CDR3 | size | J | V | D
TGTGCCGGCAGCGCCGAGGTGGGCTCCCCCGAGCAGTACTTC | CAGSAEVGSPEQYF | few | TRBJ2-7 | TRBV7-8 | -
TGTGCCTGGGCCAAACGGGGGACCCAGTACTTC | CAWAKRGTQYF | - | TRBJ2-5 | TRBV30 | -
TGTGCCAGCAGCAAAGACCGGGCCTCGGGCACTGAAGCTTTCTTT | CASSKDRASGTEAFF | once | TRBJ1-1 | TRBV7-8 | -
TGTGCCAGCAGCTCCGGACTAGCGGGTGAGCAGTACTTC | CASSSGLAGEQYF | many | TRBJ2-7 | TRBV7-2 | TRBD2
TGTGCCAGCAGCTTAAATAGCGGGAGTCCCTACAATGAGCAGTTCTTC | CASSLNSGSPYNEQFF | few | TRBJ2-1 | TRBV7-6 | TRBD2
TGTGCCAGCAGCTTCGCGGGAGTGGATACGCAGTATTTT | CASSFAGVDTQYF | many | TRBJ2-3 | TRBV7-3 | TRBD2
TGTGCCACCAGCAGGACACAAGAGACCCAGTACTTC | CATSRTQETQYF | few | TRBJ2-5 | TRBV15 | -
TGTGCCATCAGTGATCCCGTGCGGCGGGGCCAAGAGACCCAGTACTTC | CAISDPVRRGQETQYF | - | TRBJ2-5 | TRBV10-3 | -
TGCAGTGCTAGCGGGAAGCCAGATACGCAGTATTTT | CSASGKPDTQYF | few | TRBJ2-3 | TRBV20-1 | -
TGCGCCTCAAGAGGCCGCAATGAGCAGTTCTTC | CASRGRNEQFF | - | TRBJ2-1 | TRBV5-1 | -
TGTGCCACCAGCAGGAGGACAGGGGGTCTCGCTTTCTTT | CATSRRTGGLAFF | few | TRBJ1-1 | TRBV15 | TRBD1
TGCAGTGCTAGCGGACAGGGCCCAGATACGCAGTATTTT | CSASGQGPDTQYF | - | TRBJ2-3 | TRBV20-1 | TRBD1
TGTGCCACCAGCAGGGAAAGGACAGGTTTTTCGCCCCAGCATTTT | CATSRERTGFSPQHF | - | TRBJ1-5 | TRBV15 | TRBD1
TGCAGTGCTAGAGTTAGCGGGAGGCCAGATACGCAGTATTTT | CSARVSGRPDTQYF | - | TRBJ2-3 | TRBV20-1 | TRBD2
TGCAGTGCTAGGGGGCAGGGACTTGGGGCCAACGTCCTGACTTTC | CSARGQGLGANVLTF | few | TRBJ2-6 | TRBV20-1 | -
TGTGCCAGCAGTTCCCCCAGATTAGCGGGAGGTCTTGAGCAGTTCTTC | CASSSPRLAGGLEQFF | - | TRBJ2-1 | TRBV25-1 | TRBD2
TGTGCCAGCAGCTATGAGGTTGAAGTCTATGGCTACACCTTC | CASSYEVEVYGYTF | few | TRBJ1-2 | TRBV7-9 | -
TGTGCCAGCAACTTCGCGCGGAGGAGGAATGAGCAGTTCTTC | CASNFARRRNEQFF | - | TRBJ2-1 | TRBV7-2 | -
TGTGCCAGCAGCTTAGGCGGAAGCGGCCTCAATGAGCAGTTCTTC | CASSLGGSGLNEQFF | - | TRBJ2-1 | TRBV5-4 | -
TGTGCCATCAGTGATATCCGGGACGGGGGAGAAAAACTGTTTTTT | CAISDIRDGGEKLFF | - | TRBJ1-4 | TRBV10-3 | -
TGCGCCAGCAGCCTGGGACTAGCCCTAAATAATGAGCAGTTCTTC | CASSLGLALNNEQFF | few | TRBJ2-1 | TRBV5-1 | TRBD2
TGCGCCAGCAGCGAGGACACTGGGACGTATACCTACGAGCAGTACTTC | CASSEDTGTYTYEQYF | many | TRBJ2-7 | TRBV5-1 | -
TGTGCCAGCTCACCAAACCACGGAACTAATGAAAAACTGTTTTTT | CASSPNHGTNEKLFF | - | TRBJ1-4 | TRBV18 | -
TGCGCCAGCAGCTTGTTATGGGGGTCAAGCGAATACAATGAGCAGTTCTTC | CASSLLWGSSEYNEQFF | many | TRBJ2-1 | TRBV5-1 | -
TGTGCCAGCAGCTTGACCCAATACAATGAGCAGTTCTTC | CASSLTQYNEQFF | many | TRBJ2-1 | TRBV7-8 | -
TGTGCCAGCAGTCAAGACTTCGGGCCCCTCCACTTT | CASSQDFGPLHF | - | TRBJ1-6 | TRBV6-5 | -
TGTGCCAGCAGTGCTGGTGGGACGGCTTACACCGGGGAGCTGTTTTTT | CASSAGGTAYTGELFF | - | TRBJ2-2 | TRBV12-3/TRBV12-4 | -
TGTGCCATCAGCCACACAGACACAGATACGCAGTATTTT | CAISHTDTDTQYF | - | TRBJ2-3 | TRBV10-3 | -